The sequence of this T cell receptor beta chain was determined in a study of beta chain features in type 1 diabetes. Study background: Researchers looked at over 100,000,000 sorted cells across all samples. Study-wide points: Researchers report that Type 1 diabetes patients had moderately but significantly shorter TCRB CDR3s across all four CD4+ subsets.

A word on this clone: What it recognizes is unknown.

The CDR3 runs to 11 residues. Germline CDR1 is GTSNPN and CDR2 is SVGIG (reference sequence). V lost 3 bases and J 3 bases, leaving 6 bases between the germline ends. The authors reverse transcribed all of the isolated RNA, so sequencing captured expressed TCRB transcripts. Produced via immunoSEQ multiplex PCR; TCRdb's table is partial and in-frame only. The sample includes around 250,000 clones, approximately 14% of them seen just once. The origin of this receptor is a man aged 25 to 40 with type 1 diabetes. Sample: naive CD4+ T cells from blood. The chain uses TRBV30 and TRBJ2-7; D is perhaps TRBD1 (5 bases). The CDR3 bases are TGTGCCTGGAGCAGGGACTACGAGCAGTACTTC. Its translation is CAWSRDYEQYF.